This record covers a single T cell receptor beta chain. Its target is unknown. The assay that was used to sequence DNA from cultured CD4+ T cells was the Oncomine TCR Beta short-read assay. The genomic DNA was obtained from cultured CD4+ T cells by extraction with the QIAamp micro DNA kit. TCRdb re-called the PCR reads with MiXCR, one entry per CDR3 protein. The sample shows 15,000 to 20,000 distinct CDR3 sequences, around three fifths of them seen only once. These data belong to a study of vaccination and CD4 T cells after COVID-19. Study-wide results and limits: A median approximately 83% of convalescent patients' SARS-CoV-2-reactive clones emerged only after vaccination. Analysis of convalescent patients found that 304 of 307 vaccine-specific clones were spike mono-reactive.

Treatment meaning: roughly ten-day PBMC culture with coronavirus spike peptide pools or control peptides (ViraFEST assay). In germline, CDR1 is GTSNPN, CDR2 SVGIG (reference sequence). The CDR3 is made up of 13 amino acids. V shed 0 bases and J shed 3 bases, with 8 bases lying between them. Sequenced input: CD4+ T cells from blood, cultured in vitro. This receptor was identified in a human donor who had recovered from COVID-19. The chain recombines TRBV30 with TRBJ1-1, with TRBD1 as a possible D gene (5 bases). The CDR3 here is CAWSVRGDTEAFF. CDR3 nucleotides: TGTGCCTGGAGTGTACGGGGGGACACTGAAGCTTTCTTT.